This entry concerns a single T cell receptor beta chain. This entry is derived from a study of OX40 agonist ivuxolimab in advanced cancers. In the study overall: The eligibility criteria allowed prior anti-PD-1, anti-PD-L1 or anti-CTLA-4 therapy, and approximately 40% had some.

Sequencing used immunoSEQ multiplex PCR; TCRdb keeps in-frame clones, though not all of them. The profile shows some 67,000 clones, roughly 85% of them singletons. Germline CDR1 is KGHSH and CDR2 is LQKENI. Trimming removed 3 bases from V and 5 bases from J; junction bases left unmatched: 3. The CDR3 runs to 14 residues. This chain links TRBV18 with TRBJ2-7; 11 bases match TRBD1. This clonotype was sampled from an adult with an advanced solid tumor such as melanoma, head and neck, liver or kidney cancer. Specimen: CD4+ or CD8+ T cells sorted from blood, collected in a trial of the OX40 agonist ivuxolimab. The CDR3 spells CASSPGTGGDEQYF. The CDR3 nucleotides read TGTGCCAGCTCACCCGGGACAGGGGGTGACGAGCAGTACTTC.